This record looks at one TCR beta chain sequence and its context. The data were taken from a study of blood T cell repertoires in COVID-19. Study processing details: Amplifying reference gene primers gave estimates of nucleated cell counts. Data came from immunoSEQ multiplex PCR; TCRdb stores just in-frame clones and leaves some out. V and J calls and clone size are those listed in that table; D and trimming were worked out from the DNA. The sample consists of 300,000 to 450,000 clones, 87% of them appearing once. Sequencing used PBMCs or T cells enriched from blood (not recorded which). This receptor was obtained from a man aged 40-49 years in a cohort exposed to, infected with or recovered from COVID-19 (not recorded which).

The CDR3, as DNA: TGTGCCAGCAGTGTCGGGGTAGCGGGAGGGGATACGCAGTATTTT. This translates into CASSVGVAGGDTQYF. This chain connects TRBV2 to TRBJ2-3; 11 bases are shared with TRBD2. The CDR3 is 15 amino acids. The junction had 6 bases not matched to a gene; V was cut back by 4 bases and J by 6 bases. The germline V gene has CDR1 SNHLY and CDR2 FYNNEI.